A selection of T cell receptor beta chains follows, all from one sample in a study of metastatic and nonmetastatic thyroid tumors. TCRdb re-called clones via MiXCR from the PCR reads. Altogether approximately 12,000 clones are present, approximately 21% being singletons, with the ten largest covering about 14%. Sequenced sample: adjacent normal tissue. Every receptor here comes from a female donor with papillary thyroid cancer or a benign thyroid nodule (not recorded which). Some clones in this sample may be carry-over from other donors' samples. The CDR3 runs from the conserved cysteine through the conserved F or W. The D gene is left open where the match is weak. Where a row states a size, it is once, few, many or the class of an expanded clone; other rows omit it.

TGTGCCAGCAGTGATGGCAGGCGCGGCTGTCAGCCCCAGCATTTT	CASSDGRRGCQPQHF	TRBV6-1	TRBJ1-5	NA	NA
TGTGCCAGCCGAACCGGGACAGCTAACACTGAAGCTTTCTTT	CASRTGTANTEAFF	TRBV10-3	TRBJ1-1	TRBD1	few
TGTGCCAGCAGCTTAACGGGAGTACCCACAGATACGCAGTATTTT	CASSLTGVPTDTQYF	TRBV7-3	TRBJ2-3	NA	NA
TGCAGTGCTGTACAGGGTACGCAGTATTTT	CSAVQGTQYF	TRBV20-1	TRBJ2-3	NA	NA
TGTGCCAGCAGTCAGGCCGAGGGGACTAGCGGAGCCCCTTACGAGCAGTACTTC	CASSQAEGTSGAPYEQYF	TRBV27	TRBJ2-7	TRBD2	many
TGTGCCAGCAGTGATGAGGCAACATATGGCTACACCTTC	CASSDEATYGYTF	TRBV2	TRBJ1-2	NA	NA
TGTGCCAGCAGTTTGGTACTTCCAGCGGGTACCGGGGAGCTGTTTTTT	CASSLVLPAGTGELFF	TRBV12-3/TRBV12-4	TRBJ2-2	NA	NA
TGTGCCAGCAGCGCCTCCTACGAGCAGTACTTC	CASSASYEQYF	TRBV5-6	TRBJ2-7	NA	many
TGTGCCAGCAGTTTAAGGGGAATTGGCAATCAGCCCCAGCATTTT	CASSLRGIGNQPQHF	TRBV12-3/TRBV12-4	TRBJ1-5	NA	medium-sized
TGTGCCAGCAGTACCCAAGACAATCCCATGGAGGGCTACACCTTC	CASSTQDNPMEGYTF	TRBV27	TRBJ1-2	NA	medium-sized
TGTGCCAGCAGTTCGAAAGACAGGGGAGGTTCACCCCTCCACTTT	CASSSKDRGGSPLHF	TRBV5-5	TRBJ1-6	TRBD1	many
TGCGCCAGCAGCCAGGAACAAAGACAGGGTTCACCCCTCCACTTT	CASSQEQRQGSPLHF	TRBV4-3	TRBJ1-6	TRBD1	many
TGCGCCAGCAGCTTGGGAAGTCGCGGGGGGGGAAAGTTCTTC	CASSLGSRGGGKFF	TRBV5-1	TRBJ2-1	TRBD2	many
TGTGCCAGCAGTGGGCAGATTGGCTACACCTTC	CASSGQIGYTF	TRBV6-1	TRBJ1-2	NA	NA
TGCGCCAGCAGCTCGGGACAGGTTCATTACTACGAGCAGTACTTC	CASSSGQVHYYEQYF	TRBV5-1	TRBJ2-7	TRBD1	NA
TGTGCCAGCCAAACGGCCGGGACAGGGGAAGAGGATACGCAGTATTTT	CASQTAGTGEEDTQYF	TRBV28	TRBJ2-3	TRBD1	medium-sized
TGCAGCGCTTTACACAGGGATGGGGTCGAGCAGTACTTC	CSALHRDGVEQYF	TRBV29-1	TRBJ2-7	NA	many
TGCGCCAGCAGCCAATTTCCAACGGACAGGGCTCTTCATGGCTACACCTTC	CASSQFPTDRALHGYTF	TRBV4-1	TRBJ1-2	TRBD1	many
TGTGCCAGTAGTTCAGGGACCCAAACCTACGAGCAGTACTTC	CASSSGTQTYEQYF	TRBV19	TRBJ2-7	NA	few
TGTGCCAGCAGTCCAGGGACAGGGTCCTACAATGAGCAGTTCTTC	CASSPGTGSYNEQFF	TRBV12-3/TRBV12-4	TRBJ2-1	TRBD1	NA
TGCGCCAGCAGTCCTAGGACCGCCGACTTCAATGAGCAGTTCTTC	CASSPRTADFNEQFF	TRBV10-1	TRBJ2-1	NA	medium-sized
TGTGCCTGGAGTGTATGGGGCGACCACGGGCAGTACTTC	CAWSVWGDHGQYF	TRBV30	TRBJ2-7	NA	once
TGTGCCAGCAGGACCGGGGCTGGGGGTTCACCCCTCCACTTT	CASRTGAGGSPLHF	TRBV5-6	TRBJ1-6	NA	NA
TGCAGTGCTTTTTTCGATTATGGCTACACCTTC	CSAFFDYGYTF	TRBV20-1	TRBJ1-2	NA	NA
TGTGCCAGCAGGTACATTGGACTTAACTATGGCTACACCTTC	CASRYIGLNYGYTF	TRBV6-2/TRBV6-3	TRBJ1-2	NA	medium-sized
TGTGCCAGCAGTGAAGGGACGGAGAACACTGAAGCTTTCTTT	CASSEGTENTEAFF	TRBV6-1	TRBJ1-1	NA	medium-sized
TGTGCCAGCAGTGAAGTACTAGCGAGATACGAGCAGTACTTC	CASSEVLARYEQYF	TRBV6-1	TRBJ2-7	TRBD2	NA
TGCGCCAGCAGTCTTTGGACGGGCAGGGCAGATACGCAGTATTTT	CASSLWTGRADTQYF	TRBV4-1	TRBJ2-3	NA	NA
TGTGCCAGCAGTTTTCGAGCGGGGGGGGAGACCCAGTACTTC	CASSFRAGGETQYF	TRBV27	TRBJ2-5	TRBD2	NA
TGCGCCAGCAGCCGATTATCAGGGGACACTGAAGCTTTCTTT	CASSRLSGDTEAFF	TRBV4-1	TRBJ1-1	NA	NA
TGTGCCTCAGGGACACTGAACACTGAAGCTTTCTTT	CASGTLNTEAFF	TRBV30	TRBJ1-1	NA	NA
TGTGCCAGCAACCCGGCGGGTAGGGGTCGCTACGAGCAATACTTC	CASNPAGRGRYEQYF	TRBV5-6	TRBJ2-7	NA	NA